This is a list of T cell receptor beta chains from one sample in a study of monozygotic twins with inflammatory bowel disease. TCRdb re-called the 5' RACE reads and gives one entry per CDR3 protein, without DNA. The sample includes approximately 400,000 distinct CDR3 sequences. The source material was blood. Every receptor here comes from a human donor with ulcerative colitis or Crohn's disease, or a healthy co-twin of an affected twin (not recorded which). Each CDR3 is given with its conserved first and last residue. Each record gives: V gene, J gene, CDR3 protein.

v_call: TRBV4-3
j_call: TRBJ2-5
cdr3_aa: CASSQDIERETETQYF

v_call: TRBV5-6
j_call: TRBJ2-7
cdr3_aa: CASSPREETYEQYF

v_call: TRBV5-1
j_call: TRBJ2-1
cdr3_aa: CTSSSQGASNWEQFF

v_call: TRBV12-3/TRBV12-4
j_call: TRBJ2-7
cdr3_aa: CASSFAQTGREEQYF

v_call: TRBV28
j_call: TRBJ2-4
cdr3_aa: CATFGERAYSSAKNIQYF

v_call: TRBV10-3
j_call: TRBJ2-3
cdr3_aa: CAISEGDRGTTDTQYF

v_call: TRBV29-1
j_call: TRBJ2-3
cdr3_aa: CSLWDFLAHTQYF

v_call: TRBV7-2
j_call: TRBJ2-1
cdr3_aa: CASSLGNSNEQFF

v_call: TRBV7-2
j_call: TRBJ2-5
cdr3_aa: CASSPSVEETQYF

v_call: TRBV11-1
j_call: TRBJ2-7
cdr3_aa: CASSFSDGSYEQYF

v_call: TRBV3-1
j_call: TRBJ2-7
cdr3_aa: CASSPVDSGDKQYF

v_call: TRBV7-9
j_call: TRBJ1-1
cdr3_aa: CASSPGGKGNTEAFF

v_call: TRBV20-1
j_call: TRBJ1-5
cdr3_aa: CSAESSNQPQHF

v_call: TRBV20-1
j_call: TRBJ1-1
cdr3_aa: CSARVTGAKNTEAFF

v_call: TRBV19
j_call: TRBJ1-6
cdr3_aa: CASTPGRPGGNSPLHF

v_call: TRBV5-1
j_call: TRBJ2-2
cdr3_aa: CASSFGTTAGELFF

v_call: TRBV12-3/TRBV12-4
j_call: TRBJ2-5
cdr3_aa: CASSLSGMGETQYF

v_call: TRBV12-3/TRBV12-4
j_call: TRBJ2-1
cdr3_aa: CASSSTSSVYNEQFF

v_call: TRBV19
j_call: TRBJ1-2
cdr3_aa: CATGTAWISVPYGYTF

v_call: TRBV11-2
j_call: TRBJ2-1
cdr3_aa: CASSATGTSGSIAYNEQFF

v_call: TRBV20-1
j_call: TRBJ1-4
cdr3_aa: CSARVDTIGKLFF

v_call: TRBV7-3
j_call: TRBJ2-3
cdr3_aa: CASSPATDRGSDTQYF

v_call: TRBV11-3
j_call: TRBJ2-1
cdr3_aa: CASSLEGTSGYNEQFF

v_call: TRBV27
j_call: TRBJ1-3
cdr3_aa: CASSLAVNSGNTIYF

v_call: TRBV28
j_call: TRBJ2-5
cdr3_aa: CASSPLSGHIFF

v_call: TRBV6-2/TRBV6-3
j_call: TRBJ2-5
cdr3_aa: CASRSDRETQYF

v_call: TRBV7-9
j_call: TRBJ1-5
cdr3_aa: CASSFADGEGQPQHF

v_call: TRBV30
j_call: TRBJ1-2
cdr3_aa: CAWSVEANYGYTF

v_call: TRBV3-1
j_call: TRBJ2-2
cdr3_aa: CASSRASGVDTGELFF

v_call: TRBV30
j_call: TRBJ1-1
cdr3_aa: CAWSFSRTDLNTEAFF

v_call: TRBV6-1
j_call: TRBJ1-2
cdr3_aa: CASRKEGVLRGYTF

v_call: TRBV20-1
j_call: TRBJ1-2
cdr3_aa: CSARAQVGGGYTF

v_call: TRBV12-3/TRBV12-4
j_call: TRBJ1-1
cdr3_aa: CASSFQGLDTEAFF